These 29 T cell receptor beta chains originate from one sample sequenced in a study of shared clonotypes between healthy human individuals (TCRdb year 2020). To prepare the library, the immunoSEQ multiplex PCR assay was applied. TCRdb took this table from immuneACCESS and kept in-frame rearrangements with V and J called. Such tables lack part of the clones; where checked against another copy, unresolved V genes explain under half of the gap, and the rest is unexplained. The sample records over 1.4 million clones, 95% to 97% of which are singletons. Approximately 1.1% of the sample comes from the top ten. The specimen was naive CD4+ T cells sorted from blood. This specimen's cell subset or site label, interpreted: CD45RA+ positively selected. The receptor set was obtained from a man aged 30 to 39 in good health.

V usage is TRBV27 and J usage is TRBJ2-2; D is unclear. Trimming took off 5 bases at V and 6 bases at J, with 13 bases between the two ends. Germline V gene data show CDR1 as MNHEY and CDR2 as SMNVEV (reference sequence). CDR3 size: 14 residues. CDR3 sequence (DNA): TGTGCCAGCAGTATTTACGCGGTGCCCGGGGAGCTGTTTTTT. It codes for CASSIYAVPGELFF.

The J gene is TRBJ2-1, the V gene TRBV5-1, with D perhaps TRBD2 (6 bases). Trimming removed 0 bases at V and 10 bases at J, with 14 bases between. The CDR3 runs to 14 residues. Germline V CDR1 and CDR2: SGHRS, YFSETQ. In nucleotides, the CDR3 is TGCGCCAGCAGCTTGGACGGGACTCTTGCCGAGCAGTTCTTC. Translating gives CASSLDGTLAEQFF. Full variable domain (missing parts from reference TRBV5-1 and TRBJ2-1): KAGVTQTPRYLIKTRGQQVTLSCSPISGHRSVSWYQQTPGQGLQFLFEYFSETQRNKGNFPGRFSGRQFSNSRSEMNVSTLELGDSALYLCASSLDGTLAEQFFGPGTRLTVL.

The chain has TRBV5-4 and TRBJ1-1, with D perhaps matching TRBD1 (6 bases). V was trimmed by 0 bases and J by 1 base, leaving 7 bases between them. Germline V lookup: CDR1 SGHNT, CDR2 YYREEE (reference sequence). CDR3 length: 14 amino acids. The CDR3, as DNA: TGTGCCAGCAGCTTGGGGGGACAGAACACTGAAGCTTTCTTT. As protein: CASSLGGQNTEAFF.

This rearrangement joins TRBV2 to TRBJ1-2; the D is unclear. The CDR3 is 13 amino acids. V lost 0 bases to trimming and J lost 8 bases, with 10 bases between them. Germline CDR1 SNHLY, CDR2 FYNNEI. The DNA of the CDR3 is TGTGCCAGCAGTGAAGCCCGCCGAGACGGCTACACCTTC. This codes for CASSEARRDGYTF. The entire variable domain, with the rest obtained from reference TRBV2 and TRBJ1-2, is as follows: EPEVTQTPSHQVTQMGQEVILRCVPISNHLYFYWYRQILGQKVEFLVSFYNNEISEKSEIFDDQFSVERPDGSNFTLKIRSTKLEDSAMYFCASSEARRDGYTFGSGTRLTVV.

V gene TRBV2 combines with J gene TRBJ2-3, with D perhaps TRBD2 (6 bases). The germline V gene encodes CDR1 SNHLY and CDR2 FYNNEI. V gave up 4 bases and J gave up 7 bases, with 15 bases separating them. The CDR3 contains 14 residues. The CDR3 coding sequence is TGTGCCAGCAGTGCAGAATCCGGGGGACATACGCAGTATTTT. Residues: CASSAESGGHTQYF.

The gene calls are TRBV25-1 and TRBJ2-6; D is ambiguous. Germline assignment: CDR1 MGHDK and CDR2 SYGVNS. CDR3 length equals 15 residues. Between the trimmed V and J ends, which lost 5 bases and 4 bases, there was a span of 12 bases. CDR3 in DNA: TGTGCCAGCAGTCTACAAGGGTCCGGGGCCAACGTCCTGACTTTC. Translation gives CASSLQGSGANVLTF.

The rearrangement joins TRBV7-2 to TRBJ2-2, with D unclear. Germline V CDR1 and CDR2: SGHTA, FQGNSA. The V end lost 4 bases, the J end lost 3 bases, and 6 bases lay between the germline ends. CDR3 length: 13 residues. The CDR3 is CASSYTYTGELFF. DNA for the CDR3: TGTGCCAGCAGCTACACCTACACCGGGGAGCTGTTTTTT.

This clone has only one observation. The CDR3, as DNA: TGTGCCAGCAAAAGGACTAGCGGAGCCCTCGAGCAGTACTTC. This sequence encodes CASKRTSGALEQYF. The chain uses TRBV6-5 and TRBJ2-7, with 10 bases that match TRBD2. V was clipped by 7 bases and J by 6 bases; unmatched bases: 9. This CDR3 spans 14 amino acids. The germline V gene has CDR1 MNHEY and CDR2 SVGAGI.

CDR3 amino acids: CASSYSTGATDTQYF. The CDR3 nucleotides are TGTGCCAGCAGTTACTCGACGGGGGCTACGGATACGCAGTATTTT. The chain joins TRBV6-6 to TRBJ2-3; D possibly matches TRBD1 or TRBD2 (6 bases each). Looked up from germline, CDR1 is MNHNY and CDR2 is SVGAGI (reference sequence). Trimming removed 0 bases at V and 6 bases at J, with 13 bases between. The CDR3 has 15 residues.

This clone was counted a single time. V is TRBV11-1 and J is TRBJ2-7; 8 positions match TRBD1. This CDR3 has 14 residues. Germline assignment: CDR1 SGHAT and CDR2 FQDESV (reference sequence). V lost 3 bases, J lost 3 bases, and 4 bases stayed unmatched. Here the CDR3 DNA reads TGTGCCAGCAGCTTCGGACAGGGTCTCTACGAGCAGTACTTC. Protein product: CASSFGQGLYEQYF.

J is TRBJ2-1 and V is TRBV5-6; D not certain. CDR1 SGHDT and CDR2 YYEEEE come from the germline V gene. Trimming removed 1 base at V and 4 bases at J, with 9 bases between. This CDR3 comprises 14 residues. In nucleotides, the CDR3 is TGTGCCAGCAGCTTGCCCGCAGGATACAATGAGCAGTTCTTC. The encoded protein is CASSLPAGYNEQFF.

This clone was seen just once. The chain carries TRBV7-8 and TRBJ2-2, with D perhaps being TRBD1 or TRBD2 (5 bases each). The germline V gene encodes CDR1 SGHVS and CDR2 FQNEAQ. Trimming shortened V by 1 base and J by 6 bases, and 15 bases separated the two germline ends. The CDR3 sequence is 16 residues long. The CDR3 region is CASSLGGSARSGELFF. CDR3 DNA sequence: TGTGCCAGCAGCTTAGGGGGGTCTGCTCGATCCGGGGAGCTGTTTTTT.

In this sample, this clone turned up once. The chain combines TRBV25-1 with TRBJ2-3; D gene uncertain. Between the trimmed V and J ends, which lost 1 base and 3 bases, there was a span of 11 bases. This CDR3 spans 15 amino acids. Germline V gives CDR1 MGHDK, CDR2 SYGVNS. Written as DNA, the CDR3 is TGTGCCAGCAGTGAATTTCCGGGCTCTACAGATACGCAGTATTTT. It translates to CASSEFPGSTDTQYF.

The chain has TRBV5-1 and TRBJ2-1; tentatively, D is TRBD1 (6 bases). Germline values: CDR1 SGHRS, CDR2 YFSETQ. Trimming removed 0 bases from V and 4 bases from J, with 11 bases in between. The CDR3 is made up of 15 amino acids. In DNA form, the CDR3 reads TGCGCCAGCAGCTTGGTAGGGGGAATATACAATGAGCAGTTCTTC. It specifies CASSLVGGIYNEQFF.

The chain uses TRBV6-1 and TRBJ1-1; D uncertain. The V gene lost 5 bases and the J gene lost 4 bases, with 14 bases spanning the gap. CDR1 is MNHNS, CDR2 SASEGT, per germline. The CDR3 covers 14 residues. CDR3 sequence: CASSHPRGGTEAFF. CDR3 sequence (DNA): TGTGCCAGCAGTCATCCCCGGGGTGGCACTGAAGCTTTCTTT.

The gene calls are TRBV16 and TRBJ2-5; TRBD2 agrees at 11 bases. The CDR3 spans 16 residues. With 4 bases clipped from V and 5 bases from J, the junction kept 9 bases outside the gene matches. Germline-derived CDR1 and CDR2 are KGHSY and FQNENV. CDR3 amino acids: CASSLGLAGGQETQYF. CDR3 bases: TGTGCCAGCAGCCTCGGGCTAGCGGGAGGCCAGGAGACCCAGTACTTC.

This sequence joins TRBV5-1 and TRBJ2-1; the D is unclear. V dropped 4 bases and J dropped 4 bases, with 6 bases sitting between them. Germline CDR1 reads SGHRS; CDR2 reads YFSETQ. The CDR3 sequence is 12 residues long. The CDR3 sequence: CASSTQYNEQFF. Here the CDR3 DNA reads TGCGCCAGCAGCACCCAATACAATGAGCAGTTCTTC.

This chain joins TRBV5-4 and TRBJ2-7; TRBD2 agrees at 8 bases. V lost 4 bases and J lost 0; bases outside the gene matches: 12. In germline, CDR1 is SGHNT, CDR2 YYREEE (reference sequence). The CDR3 totals 17 residues. CDR3 sequence (DNA): TGTGCCAGCAGCCCCACTCTACCGGGAGGGTCCTCCTACGAGCAGTACTTC. Protein sequence: CASSPTLPGGSSYEQYF. Full variable domain (outside the CDR3, taken from reference TRBV5-4 and TRBJ2-7): ETGVTQSPTHLIKTRGQQVTLRCSSQSGHNTVSWYQQALGQGPQFIFQYYREEENGRGNFPPRFSGLQFPNYSSELNVNALELDDSALYLCASSPTLPGGSSYEQYFGPGTRLTVT.

This clone showed up just a few times. This sequence joins TRBV27 and TRBJ1-2; 7 bases are shared with TRBD1. The CDR3 totals 13 residues. Trimming removed 5 bases from V and 6 bases from J; junction bases left unmatched: 6. Germline CDR1 MNHEY, CDR2 SMNVEV (reference sequence). CDR3 coding DNA: TGTGCCAGCAGTATGACAGGGAGTCATGGCTACACCTTC. This gives the protein CASSMTGSHGYTF.

As concerns this clone: One end of the junction varies from germline; a read error may be responsible. V is TRBV29-1 and J is TRBJ2-7; D uncertain. CDR1 SQVTM and CDR2 ANQGSEA come from the germline V gene. CDR3 size: 12 residues. CDR3 sequence: CSVTSSWGKENF. Written as DNA, the CDR3 is TGCAGCGTTACTTCAAGTTGGGGAAAGGAAAACTTC.

This chain uses TRBV5-4 with TRBJ2-7; the D gene is possibly TRBD1 (5 bases). Germline lookup yields CDR1 SGHNT and CDR2 YYREEE (reference sequence). The CDR3 has 12 amino acids. V gave up 2 bases and J gave up 6 bases, with 9 bases separating them. The CDR3 spells CASSLGQGEQYF. As DNA, the CDR3 is TGTGCCAGCAGCTTAGGGCAGGGCGAGCAGTACTTC.

The rearrangement uses TRBV18 and TRBJ2-3; 11 bases fit TRBD2. Unmatched junction bases numbered 14, after V lost 8 bases and J lost 1 base. The germline V gene has CDR1 KGHSH and CDR2 LQKENI. This CDR3 spans 18 amino acids. For the CDR3, the DNA is TGTGCCAGCACCCCACTAGCGGGAGCGGGTTCGGGCACAGATACGCAGTATTTT. Its protein product is CASTPLAGAGSGTDTQYF. The full variable domain, with the rest looked up from reference TRBV18 and TRBJ2-3, is NAGVMQNPRHLVRRRGQEARLRCSPMKGHSHVYWYRQLPEEGLKFMVYLQKENIIDESGMPKERFSAEFPKEGPSILRIQQVVRGDSAAYFCASTPLAGAGSGTDTQYFGPGTRLTVL.

About this clone: In the same sample, other DNA sequences code for this CDR3. This sequence joins TRBV5-1 and TRBJ2-5; no firm D call. The CDR3 has 13 residues. The V and J ends lost 0 bases and 4 bases respectively, with 7 bases between them. Germline V lookup: CDR1 SGHRS, CDR2 YFSETQ. CDR3 loop: CASSLATIETQYF. The DNA of the CDR3 is TGCGCCAGCAGCTTGGCCACGATAGAGACCCAGTACTTC.

The chain joins TRBV18 to TRBJ1-5; the D is unclear. In germline, CDR1 is KGHSH, CDR2 LQKENI. Trimming took 4 bases from V and 8 from J, leaving 18 bases between them. The CDR3 has 15 amino acids. The CDR3 nucleotides read TGTGCCAGCTCACGAGGACCGTCACGAGACGAGCCCCAGCATTTT. The encoded protein is CASSRGPSRDEPQHF.

This clone was observed once. This chain links TRBV5-1 with TRBJ2-7; the match to TRBD1 covers 12 bases. This CDR3 has 15 amino acids. With V trimmed by 2 bases and J by 7 bases, 7 bases remained unmatched. Looked up from germline, CDR1 is SGHRS and CDR2 is YFSETQ. The CDR3 nucleotides are TGCGCCAGCAGCTTCCCGGGACAGGGGGCAGGGGAGCAGTACTTC. This sequence encodes CASSFPGQGAGEQYF.

The rearrangement uses TRBV2 and TRBJ1-1; D is uncertain. Trimming shortened V by 6 bases and J by 1 base, and 12 bases separated the two germline ends. CDR1 is SNHLY, CDR2 FYNNEI, per germline. CDR3 length: 14 residues. CDR3 DNA: TGTGCCAGCAGCCGGACGGACCGGAACACTGAAGCTTTCTTT. This gives the protein CASSRTDRNTEAFF. The full variable domain, with the rest looked up from reference TRBV2 and TRBJ1-1, is EPEVTQTPSHQVTQMGQEVILRCVPISNHLYFYWYRQILGQKVEFLVSFYNNEISEKSEIFDDQFSVERPDGSNFTLKIRSTKLEDSAMYFCASSRTDRNTEAFFGQGTRLTVV.

The chain combines TRBV5-5 with TRBJ1-1; D ambiguous. V was cut by 0 bases and J by 5 bases, with 11 bases left in between. The CDR3 has 14 residues. Germline CDR1 and CDR2: SGHKS and YYEKEE (reference sequence). The CDR3: CASSLVRDRTEAFF. In nucleotides, the CDR3 is TGTGCCAGCAGCTTGGTCCGGGATAGGACTGAAGCTTTCTTT.

This chain uses TRBV5-6 with TRBJ1-2; 8 bases are shared with TRBD1. The CDR3 has 16 amino acids. The V gene's germline CDR1 is SGHDT and CDR2 YYEEEE. The ends lost 2 bases at V and 4 bases at J; junction bases unmatched: 10. DNA for the CDR3: TGTGCCAGCAGCTTTCCCGGGACAGGCGTTGGCTATGGCTACACCTTC. This codes for CASSFPGTGVGYGYTF.

In DNA form, the CDR3 reads TGCGCCAGCAGCCCCTCCCCGGGAGAGAGCCACGAGCAGTACTTC. Residues: CASSPSPGESHEQYF. The chain combines TRBV5-1 with TRBJ2-7; tentatively, D is TRBD2 (6 bases). CDR3 length: 15 residues. Germline CDR1 SGHRS, CDR2 YFSETQ. Trimming shortened V by 4 bases and J by 5 bases, and 19 bases separated the two germline ends.